These T cell receptor beta chains were read from a single sample in a study of T cells in Graves' hyperthyroidism and ophthalmopathy. One entry per CDR3 protein results from TCRdb running MiXCR on the multiplex PCR reads. The table has 400,000 or so distinct CDR3 sequences, more than 12% seen once. Sequencing used blood. Receptors were obtained from a woman in her 30s with Graves' ophthalmopathy. Each CDR3 is given with its conserved first and last residue. The D gene is left open where the match is weak. Clone size is given for some rows only: seen once, a few or many times, or a class if the clone is expanded.

>17|many|TRBJ1-2|NA|TRBV15
TGTGCCACCAGCAGGACTGAGAACGTCGGGAAAATAGAAGGCTACACCTTC
CATSRTENVGKIEGYTF
>13|many|TRBJ1-2|NA|TRBV2
TGTGCCAGCAGTGCCAAGATAGGATATGGCTACACCTTC
CASSAKIGYGYTF
>16|few|TRBJ2-2|NA|TRBV3-1
TGTGCCAGCAGCCAGGGGGGGGGCCCGAACACCGGGGAGCTGTTTTTT
CASSQGGGPNTGELFF
>15|few|TRBJ1-3|NA|TRBV5-8
TGTGCCAGCAGCCCAGGGACGTCGACTGGAAACACCATATATTTT
CASSPGTSTGNTIYF
>16|NA|TRBJ2-2|TRBD2|TRBV6-1
TGTGCCAGCAGTGAACTAGCGGGGGCCAACACCGGGGAGCTGTTTTTT
CASSELAGANTGELFF
>12|NA|TRBJ2-1|NA|TRBV11-2
TGTGCCGGCAGCGCGGACTATAATGACCAGTTCTTC
CAGSADYNDQFF
>14|many|TRBJ2-1|TRBD2|TRBV7-3
TGTGCCAGCGGAACTAGCGGGAGCGGGGCTGAGCAGTTCTTC
CASGTSGSGAEQFF
>14|NA|TRBJ1-1|NA|TRBV5-4
TGTGCCAGCAGCGCCGACATTCAGAACACTGAAGCTTTCTTT
CASSADIQNTEAFF
>16|few|TRBJ1-2|NA|TRBV7-9
TGTGCCAGCAGCTTAATTGGCCCCCGGGGAGACTATGGCTACACCTTC
CASSLIGPRGDYGYTF
>15|NA|TRBJ2-1|TRBD2|TRBV19
TGTGCCAGTAGTATAGACGGTCTAGCGGGTACTGAGCAGTTCTTC
CASSIDGLAGTEQFF
>11|many|TRBJ2-5|TRBD1|TRBV2
TGTGCCGGAACAGGGGTAGAGACCCAGTACTTC
CAGTGVETQYF
>14|NA|TRBJ1-1|TRBD1|TRBV2
TGTGCCAGCAGTGGAGGGACAGGGCCCACTGAAGCTTTCTTT
CASSGGTGPTEAFF
>16|many|TRBJ2-3|TRBD1|TRBV6-2/TRBV6-3
TGTGCCAGCAGCACATACCGGGACAGGGGCACAGATACGCAGTATTTT
CASSTYRDRGTDTQYF
>14|many|TRBJ2-7|NA|TRBV7-9
TGTGCCAGCAGCACCATCCGGGGGCCTGAGGAGCAGTACTTC
CASSTIRGPEEQYF
>15|NA|TRBJ2-2|NA|TRBV11-3
TGTGCCAGCAGAAGTCCCCGAGGGAACACCGGGGAGCTGTTTTTT
CASRSPRGNTGELFF
>15|NA|TRBJ2-7|TRBD1|TRBV20-1
TGCAGTGCTAGAGATAGAGGGACAGGGGGCTACGAGCAGTACTTC
CSARDRGTGGYEQYF
>14|many|TRBJ1-2|NA|TRBV30
TGTGCCTGGAGTGACCCCCCAGGGGACTATGGCTACACCTTC
CAWSDPPGDYGYTF
>14|many|TRBJ2-1|NA|TRBV28
TGTGCCAGCAGATATCAGGGTTTAGGGGGTGAGCAGTTCTTC
CASRYQGLGGEQFF
>15|many|TRBJ1-5|NA|TRBV30
TGTGCCTGGAGTGTACAGGACCTCAGCAATCAGCCCCAGCATTTT
CAWSVQDLSNQPQHF
>14|many|TRBJ2-5|NA|TRBV28
TGTGCCAGCAGTCGAAGAGACCCGTCAGAGACCCAGTACTTC
CASSRRDPSETQYF
>16|many|TRBJ2-3|TRBD2|TRBV6-2/TRBV6-3
TGTGCCAGCAGTTATGGGGCTAGCGGGGCGACAGATACGCAGTATTTT
CASSYGASGATDTQYF
>17|once|TRBJ2-2|TRBD1|TRBV7-3
TGTGCCAGCAGCTTTCCCGGGACAGGAGCGAACACCGGGGAGCTGTTGTTT
CASSFPGTGANTGELLF
>12|few|TRBJ2-2|TRBD1|TRBV7-9
TGTGCCAGCAGCACAGGGGGGTGGGAGCTGTTTTTT
CASSTGGWELFF
>13|NA|TRBJ2-7|TRBD2|TRBV28
TGTGCCAGCAGTTGGGTAGCGGGAATCGAGCAGTACTTC
CASSWVAGIEQYF
>13|many|TRBJ2-1|TRBD2|TRBV11-2
TGTGCCAGCAGCCCCGGACTAGCGGTTGAGCAGTTCTTC
CASSPGLAVEQFF
>15|many|TRBJ1-5|NA|TRBV27
TGTGCCAGCAACTCGGGACGCGGGGTTGGTCAGCCCCAGCATTTT
CASNSGRGVGQPQHF
>13|few|TRBJ1-3|NA|TRBV2
TGTGCCAGCATGTATACCTCAGGAAACACCATATATTTT
CASMYTSGNTIYF